This TCR beta chain emerged from a study of preoperative IRX-2 immunotherapy in early breast cancer. Stated treatment: preoperative locoregional IRX-2 cytokine immunotherapy. Using immunoSEQ multiplex PCR, the repertoire was profiled, and TCRdb retains in-frame clones only, with some absent. The repertoire holds some 7,200 clones, more than 70% seen once, with 16% in the top ten. The V and J ends lost 10 bases and 2 bases, in that order; junction bases with no gene match: 12. Per germline, CDR1 MNHGY and CDR2 SAAAGT. The CDR3 is 15 amino acids. Material: tumor tissue, obtained after IRX-2 immunotherapy. This receptor was taken from a human donor with breast cancer. V and J are TRBV6-8 and TRBJ1-2, with 8 nucleotides matching TRBD1. CDR3 residues: CAIKGQGALNYGYTF. The DNA of the CDR3 is TGTGCCATCAAGGGGCAGGGGGCCCTAAACTATGGCTACACCTTC.